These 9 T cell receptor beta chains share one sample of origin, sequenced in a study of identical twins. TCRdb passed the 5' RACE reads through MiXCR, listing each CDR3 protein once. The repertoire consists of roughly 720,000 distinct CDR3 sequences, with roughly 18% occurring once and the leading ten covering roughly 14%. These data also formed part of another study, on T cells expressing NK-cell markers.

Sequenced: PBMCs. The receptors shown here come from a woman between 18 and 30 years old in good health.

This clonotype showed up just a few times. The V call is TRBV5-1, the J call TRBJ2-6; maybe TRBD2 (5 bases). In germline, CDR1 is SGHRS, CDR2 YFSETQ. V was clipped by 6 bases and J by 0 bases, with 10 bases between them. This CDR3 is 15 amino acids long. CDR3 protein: CASIPGNSGANVLTF. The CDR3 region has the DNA TGCGCCAGCATCCCGGGAAACTCTGGGGCCAACGTCCTGACTTTC.

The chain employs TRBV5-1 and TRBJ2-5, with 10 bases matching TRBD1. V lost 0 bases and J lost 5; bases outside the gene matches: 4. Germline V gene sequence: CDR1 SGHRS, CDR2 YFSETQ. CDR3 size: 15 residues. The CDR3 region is CASSLGTGGLETQYF. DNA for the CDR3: TGCGCCAGCAGCTTGGGGACAGGGGGTCTGGAGACCCAGTACTTC.

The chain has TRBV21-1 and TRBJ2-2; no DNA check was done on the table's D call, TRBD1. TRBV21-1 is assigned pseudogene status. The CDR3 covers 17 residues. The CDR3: CASSKHGDSGRAGELFF. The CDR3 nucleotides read TGTGCCAGCAGCAAACACGGGGACAGCGGTCGCGCCGGGGAGCTGTTTTTT.

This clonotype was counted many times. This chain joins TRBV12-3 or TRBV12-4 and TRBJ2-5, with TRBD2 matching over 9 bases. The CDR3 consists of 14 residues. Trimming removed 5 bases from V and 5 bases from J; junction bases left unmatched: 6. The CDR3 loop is CASSRTSGRETQYF. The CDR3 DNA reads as TGTGCCAGCAGTCGTACTAGCGGGCGTGAGACCCAGTACTTC.

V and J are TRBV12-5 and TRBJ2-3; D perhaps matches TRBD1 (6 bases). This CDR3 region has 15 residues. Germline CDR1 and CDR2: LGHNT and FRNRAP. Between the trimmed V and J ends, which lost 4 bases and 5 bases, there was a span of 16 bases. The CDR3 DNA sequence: TGTGCTAGTGGTTCTGGACAGAAGACCGGAGATACGCAGTATTTT. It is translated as CASGSGQKTGDTQYF.

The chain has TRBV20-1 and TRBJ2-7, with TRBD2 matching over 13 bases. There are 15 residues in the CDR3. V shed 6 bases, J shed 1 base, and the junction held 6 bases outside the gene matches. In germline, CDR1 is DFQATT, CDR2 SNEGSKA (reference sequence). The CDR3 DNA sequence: TGCAGTGCCGGACTAGCGGGAGCCGGTTCCTACGAGCAGTACTTC. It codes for CSAGLAGAGSYEQYF.

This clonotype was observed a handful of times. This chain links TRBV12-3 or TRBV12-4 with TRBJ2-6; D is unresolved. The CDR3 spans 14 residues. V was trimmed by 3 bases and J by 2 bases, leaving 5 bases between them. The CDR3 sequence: CASSFAPGANVLTF. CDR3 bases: TGTGCCAGCAGTTTTGCACCTGGGGCCAACGTCCTGACTTTC.

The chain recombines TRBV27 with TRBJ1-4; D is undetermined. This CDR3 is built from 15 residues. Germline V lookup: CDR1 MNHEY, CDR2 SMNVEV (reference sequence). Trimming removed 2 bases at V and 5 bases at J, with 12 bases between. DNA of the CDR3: TGTGCCAGCAGTTTAGATGGGCGTACCAATGAAAAACTGTTTTTT. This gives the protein CASSLDGRTNEKLFF.

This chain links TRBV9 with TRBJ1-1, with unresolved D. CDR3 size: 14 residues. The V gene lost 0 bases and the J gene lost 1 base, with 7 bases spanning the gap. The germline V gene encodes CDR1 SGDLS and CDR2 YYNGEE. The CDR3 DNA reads TGTGCCAGCAGCGTAGAATCTGCGAACACTGAAGCTTTCTTT. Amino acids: CASSVESANTEAFF.